This T cell receptor (beta chain) was sequenced for a study of control samples from healthy donors and cancer patients. Sequenced by immunoSEQ multiplex PCR; TCRdb stores in-frame clones only, minus some. This table holds more than 85,000 clones, around nine tenths found once. CDR1 is LGHDT, CDR2 YNNKEL, per germline (reference sequence). J lost 2 bases, V lost 2 bases, and 5 bases had no gene match. The CDR3 covers 15 residues. This clone was counted once. Sequences were obtained from PBMCs. V gene TRBV3-1 (or the pseudogene TRBV3-2) combines with J gene TRBJ1-1, with TRBD1 matching over 7 bases. The TCR sequence derives from a woman in her fifties or sixties with lung cancer. The CDR3: CASSQLRTGNTEAFF. The CDR3 nucleotides are TGTGCCAGCAGCCAATTAAGGACAGGCAACACTGAAGCTTTCTTT.